The present TCR beta chain was sequenced within a study of control samples from healthy donors and cancer patients. Sequenced by immunoSEQ multiplex PCR; TCRdb stores in-frame clones only, minus some. The sample has about 80,000 clones, 85% to 90% seen once; the top ten hold approximately 6%. The CDR3 has 17 amino acids. V lost 0 bases and J lost 1, with 13 bases in between. Germline CDR1 KGHSH, CDR2 LQKENI. The V gene is TRBV18, the J gene TRBJ2-4, with D unresolved. Sequencing input: blood. The receptor's source is a man between 50 and 59 years old in good health. CDR3 residues: CASSPPRPLGAKNIQYF. The CDR3 coding sequence is TGTGCCAGCTCACCACCCCGGCCATTGGGGGCCAAAAACATTCAGTACTTC.